Presented here are 23 T cell receptor beta chains from one specimen sequenced in a study of shared clonotypes between healthy human individuals. TCRdb's table, derived via immunoSEQ multiplex PCR, lists solely in-frame clones and lacks some. Of roughly 650,000 clones in the sample, 97% are singletons; the top ten hold roughly 0.05%. The specimen sequenced was naive CD4+ T cells sorted from blood. The subset denotes: CD45RA+ positively selected. The origin of the receptors is a woman between 25 and 40 years old in good health.

Regarding this clone: In the same sample, other DNA sequences code for this CDR3. The chain uses TRBV7-2 and TRBJ1-5; D possibly corresponds to TRBD1 (5 bases). CDR1 is SGHTA and CDR2 is FQGNSA in the germline V gene. This CDR3 spans 12 amino acids. With 3 bases removed from V and 7 bases from J, the gap between germline ends came to 7 bases. The CDR3 DNA is TGTGCCAGCAGCTTTGGGGGGCAGCCCCAGCATTTT. As protein: CASSFGGQPQHF.

J is TRBJ2-2 and V is TRBV5-1, with a tentative D call TRBD1 (6 bases). The V end lost 5 bases, the J end lost 3 bases, and 17 bases lay between the germline ends. The CDR3 spans 16 residues. From germline, CDR1 is SGHRS and CDR2 YFSETQ. CDR3 protein: CASRPQGDVDTGELFF. As DNA, the CDR3 is TGCGCCAGCAGGCCACAGGGTGACGTCGACACCGGGGAGCTGTTTTTT.

This clone was detected only once. The J gene is TRBJ2-2, the V gene TRBV28; tentatively, D is TRBD2 (6 bases). The CDR3 totals 14 residues. Germline lookup yields CDR1 MDHEN and CDR2 SYDVKM. V was trimmed by 3 bases and J by 6 bases, leaving 11 bases between them. CDR3 DNA sequence: TGTGCCAGCAGTTTGTATAGCGGAGCCGGGGAGCTGTTTTTT. Its translation is CASSLYSGAGELFF.

Comments on this clone: Other nucleotide sequences from this sample produce the same CDR3. The chain joins TRBV18 to TRBJ2-2, with TRBD1 identical over 9 bases. V trimming: 9 bases; J trimming: 5 bases; junction bases outside the gene matches: 7. The CDR3 runs to 14 residues. Germline CDR1 and CDR2: KGHSH and LQKENI. The chain's CDR3 is CASSPGQGTGELFF. CDR3 DNA: TGTGCCAGTTCGCCGGGACAGGGTACCGGGGAGCTGTTTTTT.

V usage is TRBV7-2 and J usage is TRBJ2-1; TRBD2 matches at 10 bases. The CDR3 contains 14 residues. V was pared by 8 bases and J by 2 bases, with 3 bases of the junction left unmatched. CDR1 is SGHTA, CDR2 FQGNSA, per germline. CDR3 sequence: CASASGRAYNEQFF. As DNA, the CDR3 is TGTGCCAGCGCCAGCGGGAGGGCCTACAATGAGCAGTTCTTC.

J is TRBJ1-5 and V is TRBV28; perhaps TRBD1 as D (5 bases). This CDR3 has 12 residues. Germline V lookup: CDR1 MDHEN, CDR2 SYDVKM. V dropped 3 bases and J dropped 12 bases, with 12 bases sitting between them. The DNA of the CDR3 is TGTGCCAGCAGTTTTAGGGCCCAGGGCCAGCATTTT. Translated, it gives CASSFRAQGQHF.

This clone was recorded once. The chain uses TRBV2 and TRBJ1-1; D not resolved. This CDR3 contains 11 residues. Trimming removed 5 bases from V and 4 bases from J, with 5 bases in between. Germline values: CDR1 SNHLY, CDR2 FYNNEI. CDR3 coding DNA: TGTGCCAGCAGTCTAGCCACTGAAGCTTTCTTT. It translates to CASSLATEAFF.

This chain links TRBV5-3 with TRBJ2-2; 7 bases match TRBD1. TRBV5-3 is labeled an ORF, and its function is uncertain. This CDR3 contains 15 residues. Trimming at V came to 6 bases and at J to 5 bases, leaving 10 bases not matched to a gene. The CDR3 bases are TGTGCCAGAACAAACGACGCAGGGGGAACCGGGGAGCTGTTTTTT. It specifies CARTNDAGGTGELFF.

The CDR3 loop reads CASRVGGPGETQYF. The DNA for the CDR3 is TGTGCCAGCCGCGTGGGAGGGCCCGGAGAGACCCAGTACTTC. V gene TRBV5-4 combines with J gene TRBJ2-5; 7 bases line up with TRBD2. Germline CDR1 is SGHNT and CDR2 is YYREEE (reference sequence). Losses at the gene ends were 7 bases for V and 4 bases for J; bases not matched to a gene: 10. The length of the CDR3 is 14 residues.

This chain links TRBV19 with TRBJ1-2, with 12 bases matching TRBD1. V shed 9 bases, J shed 7 bases, and the junction held 12 bases outside the gene matches. Per germline, CDR1 LNHDA and CDR2 SQIVND (reference sequence). The CDR3 sequence is 15 residues long. The CDR3 DNA reads as TGTGCCAGCCACGTCCCGGGACAGGGGGCTTCTGGCTACACCTTC. It translates to CASHVPGQGASGYTF.

The CDR3 protein is CASSLEISGYTF. In DNA, the CDR3 is TGTGCCAGCAGCTTAGAAATCTCTGGCTACACCTTC. The V gene is TRBV11-2, the J gene TRBJ1-2; D call uncertain. V was cut by 0 bases and J by 7 bases, with 6 bases left in between. The V gene's germline CDR1 is SGHAT and CDR2 FQNNGV. The CDR3 has 12 amino acids.

The rearrangement uses TRBV5-1 and TRBJ2-1, with 13 bases aligning to TRBD2. CDR3 length equals 15 residues. The germline V gene has CDR1 SGHRS and CDR2 YFSETQ. The V segment lost 2 bases and the J segment 8 bases; nucleotides outside the gene matches: 4. The CDR3 DNA follows: TGCGCCAGCAGCTTTCGGACTAGCGGGAGTGATGAGCAGTTCTTC. Its translation is CASSFRTSGSDEQFF.

This clone was observed once. The chain carries TRBV6-1 and TRBJ1-2; D gene uncertain. V was clipped by 0 bases and J by 2 bases, with 7 bases between them. The CDR3 runs 14 residues. Germline V gives CDR1 MNHNS, CDR2 SASEGT. CDR3 protein: CASSEATGNYGYTF. CDR3 in DNA: TGTGCCAGCAGTGAAGCGACGGGAAACTATGGCTACACCTTC.

This clone is a singleton in its sample. The chain carries TRBV28 and TRBJ2-1; a possible D gene is TRBD2 (6 bases). Germline V gene data show CDR1 as MDHEN and CDR2 as SYDVKM. V was clipped by 2 bases and J by 3 bases, with 11 bases between them. This CDR3 spans 15 amino acids. The CDR3 DNA reads TGTGCCAGCAGTTTAGGCGGGGATCTCTACAATGAGCAGTTCTTC. Translating it yields CASSLGGDLYNEQFF.

The V call is TRBV11-2, the J call TRBJ1-3; D might be TRBD1 (5 bases). The CDR3 sequence is 15 residues long. Per the germline V gene, CDR1 is SGHAT and CDR2 is FQNNGV. Trimming left V 1 base short and J 3 bases short, with 10 bases between. The CDR3 here is CASSLGLGVGNTIYF. The DNA for the CDR3 is TGTGCCAGCAGCTTAGGTTTGGGGGTTGGAAACACCATATATTTT.

Here the CDR3 DNA reads TGTGCCAGCACCCCAGGTCTGCGGGATCTAGGGGGAGATACGCAGTATTTT. It is translated as CASTPGLRDLGGDTQYF. This sequence joins TRBV11-2 and TRBJ2-3; perhaps D is TRBD1 or TRBD2 (6 bases each). Germline V gene data show CDR1 as SGHAT and CDR2 as FQNNGV. This CDR3 spans 17 amino acids. Trimming removed 7 bases at V and 5 bases at J, with 25 bases between.

This chain connects TRBV5-4 to TRBJ2-7; D is unresolved. V was clipped by 1 base and J by 3 bases, with 8 bases between them. Germline-derived CDR1 and CDR2 are SGHNT and YYREEE (reference sequence). This CDR3 is 13 amino acids long. CDR3 loop: CASSLYGNYEQYF. The CDR3 DNA is TGTGCCAGCAGCTTGTACGGCAACTACGAGCAGTACTTC. The complete variable domain, with remaining parts taken from reference TRBV5-4 and TRBJ2-7, reads ETGVTQSPTHLIKTRGQQVTLRCSSQSGHNTVSWYQQALGQGPQFIFQYYREEENGRGNFPPRFSGLQFPNYSSELNVNALELDDSALYLCASSLYGNYEQYFGPGTRLTVT.

The V gene is TRBV2, the J gene TRBJ2-3; weak D call: TRBD2 (5 bases). Trimming cost V 8 bases and J 2 bases, with 11 bases left between them. The CDR3 has 13 amino acids. Per germline, CDR1 SNHLY and CDR2 FYNNEI. CDR3 in amino acids: CASGAETTDTQYF. The CDR3 bases are TGTGCCAGCGGAGCGGAGACCACAGATACGCAGTATTTT.

This chain connects TRBV12-2 to TRBJ2-4; the DNA was not compared with TRBD2, the D call given in the table. TRBV12-2 constitutes a pseudogene. The CDR3 extends over 14 amino acids. CDR3 region: CASRPEIAKNIQYF. In nucleotides, the CDR3 is TGTGCAAGTCGCCCCGAGATAGCCAAAAACATTCAGTACTTC.

The rearrangement uses TRBV7-3 and TRBJ2-1; no clear D gene. Per the germline V gene, CDR1 is SGHTA and CDR2 is FQGTGA. The CDR3 has 12 amino acids. Trimming cost V 1 base and J 8 bases, with 6 bases left between them. The CDR3 nucleotides are TGTGCCAGCAGCTTAAGAGTCGATGAGCAGTTCTTC. Translated, it gives CASSLRVDEQFF.

The chain is built from TRBV19 and TRBJ1-4; TRBD1 matches 7 bases. Germline assignment: CDR1 LNHDA and CDR2 SQIVND (reference sequence). The CDR3 covers 16 residues. V shed 4 bases, J shed 4 bases, and the junction held 9 bases outside the gene matches. In DNA form, the CDR3 reads TGTGCCAGTAGTAGCTCCGCAGGGGGGAATAATGAAAAACTGTTTTTT. Residues: CASSSSAGGNNEKLFF. Full variable domain (outside the CDR3, taken from reference TRBV19 and TRBJ1-4): DGGITQSPKYLFRKEGQNVTLSCEQNLNHDAMYWYRQDPGQGLRLIYYSQIVNDFQKGDIAEGYSVSREKKESFPLTVTSAQKNPTAFYLCASSSSAGGNNEKLFFGSGTQLSVL.

V and J are TRBV4-2 and TRBJ2-5; tentative D call: TRBD2 (6 bases). CDR3 length: 13 residues. The germline V gene encodes CDR1 LGHNA and CDR2 YNFKEQ. Trimming pared 4 bases from V and 5 bases from J, leaving 11 bases between. CDR3 loop: CASSPGRGETQYF. DNA for the CDR3: TGTGCCAGCAGCCCAGGGCGGGGTGAGACCCAGTACTTC.

The chain has TRBV10-3 and TRBJ2-7; D unresolved. This CDR3 is built from 14 residues. CDR1 is ENHRY and CDR2 is SYGVKD in the germline V gene. V lost 0 bases and J lost 3, with 9 bases in between. The CDR3 spells CAISESGGYYEQYF. The CDR3 DNA follows: TGTGCCATCAGTGAGTCAGGCGGATACTACGAGCAGTACTTC.